What follows are 16 T cell receptor beta chains derived from one specimen sequenced in a study of regulatory T cells in long-lasting Graves disease. Through Arm-PCR of CDR3 regions and iRepertoire HTBI primers, TCR beta libraries were built. TCRdb passed the multiplex PCR reads through MiXCR, listing each CDR3 protein once. The profile shows roughly 530,000 distinct CDR3 sequences, around 15% of them singletons. The time point: newly diagnosed GD, antithyroid drugs for less than 3 months. PBMC RNA served as the TCR library source. The sample was also reused in another study, on T cells in Graves' hyperthyroidism and ophthalmopathy.

Material: peripheral blood mononuclear cells (PBMCs), obtained at new diagnosis, from a patient treated with antithyroid drugs. All receptors come from a woman between 40 and 65 years old with Graves disease.

As concerns this clonotype: One junction end disagrees with the germline gene, perhaps due to a read error. The J gene is TRBJ1-2, the V gene TRBV2; no clear D gene. Germline assignment: CDR1 SNHLY and CDR2 FYNNEI. The CDR3 extends over 13 amino acids. DNA for the CDR3: TGTGCCACGATAACATCAACTAACTGTGGCTACACCTTC. Amino acids: CATITSTNCGYTF.

At least ten counts were recorded for this clonotype. This chain joins TRBV11-2 and TRBJ2-3; no definite D call. V was shortened by 4 bases and J by 1 base, with 12 bases between the two germline ends. This CDR3 is 15 amino acids long. CDR1 SGHAT and CDR2 FQNNGV come from the germline V gene. The CDR3 is CASSSEDYRTDTQYF. CDR3 bases: TGTGCCAGCAGCTCCGAGGATTACCGCACAGATACGCAGTATTTT.

This clonotype has ten or more counts. This sequence joins TRBV2 and TRBJ2-1, with 8 bases matching TRBD1. J was trimmed by 8 bases and V by 9 bases; bases with no gene match: 15. Germline V gene sequence: CDR1 SNHLY, CDR2 FYNNEI. This CDR3 is 15 amino acids long. CDR3 nucleotides: TGTGCCAGTGGGGTTGGGACAGGAGGCCCCGATGAGCAGTTCTTC. It specifies CASGVGTGGPDEQFF.

This clonotype was found many times. This rearrangement joins TRBV18 to TRBJ2-3; D might be TRBD2 (6 bases). CDR1 KGHSH and CDR2 LQKENI come from the germline V gene. Trimming stripped 2 bases from V and 0 bases from J, with 9 bases between. This CDR3 region has 15 residues. In DNA form, the CDR3 reads TGTGCCAGCTCACCAACTAGCCCTAGCACAGATACGCAGTATTTT. Its protein product is CASSPTSPSTDTQYF.

The chain carries TRBV4-1 and TRBJ1-6; D unclear. V lost 8 bases and J 6 bases, leaving 11 bases between the germline ends. Germline V gene data show CDR1 as MGHRA and CDR2 as YSYEKL. CDR3 length: 13 residues. The CDR3 loop reads CASGGPTNSPLHF. The CDR3, as DNA: TGCGCCAGCGGTGGACCAACTAATTCACCCCTCCACTTT.

This sequence joins TRBV20-1 and TRBJ2-1; TRBD2 is a possible D gene (6 bases). Germline CDR1 DFQATT, CDR2 SNEGSKA (reference sequence). The V and J ends lost 6 bases and 10 bases respectively, with 10 bases between them. The CDR3 runs 10 residues. The CDR3 reads CSARREEQFF. CDR3 sequence (DNA): TGCAGTGCCCGCCGGGAGGAGCAGTTCTTC.

This chain links TRBV10-3 with TRBJ1-3; TRBD1 matches 12 bases. Germline CDR1 is ENHRY and CDR2 is SYGVKD. This CDR3 comprises 14 residues. V was clipped by 8 bases and J by 4 bases; unmatched bases: 3. CDR3: CAIRDRGLGNTIYF. For the CDR3, the DNA is TGTGCCATCCGGGACAGGGGGCTAGGAAACACCATATATTTT.

This clonotype was detected many times. The chain links TRBV18 to TRBJ1-1; D is ambiguous. The CDR3 spans 15 residues. V dropped 3 bases and J dropped 2 bases, with 13 bases sitting between them. Looked up from germline, CDR1 is KGHSH and CDR2 is LQKENI. CDR3 sequence: CASSPFGPRNTEAFF. The CDR3 coding sequence is TGTGCCAGCTCACCGTTCGGGCCAAGAAACACTGAAGCTTTCTTT.

This clonotype came up many times. The gene calls are TRBV12-3 or TRBV12-4 and TRBJ2-5; maybe TRBD2 (5 bases). Trimming stripped 3 bases from V and 3 bases from J, with 14 bases between. The CDR3 runs 15 residues. DNA of the CDR3: TGTGCCAGCAGTTTGGTCAGCCTACTAGAAGAGACCCAGTACTTC. Translation: CASSLVSLLEETQYF.

V gene TRBV19 combines with J gene TRBJ1-5; D not certain. The CDR3 runs 15 residues. The germline V gene has CDR1 LNHDA and CDR2 SQIVND (reference sequence). Trimming stripped 1 base from V and 0 bases from J, with 7 bases between. The CDR3 DNA follows: TGTGCCAGTAGTATAGGAGGGAATAGCAATCAGCCCCAGCATTTT. It translates to CASSIGGNSNQPQHF.

For the CDR3, the DNA is TGTGCCAGCAGCGTAGCGGGTTTGGGGGCAGGGGAGACCCAGTACTTC. Translating gives CASSVAGLGAGETQYF. J is TRBJ2-5 and V is TRBV9, with a weak D call TRBD1 (6 bases). CDR3 size: 16 residues. The V gene's germline CDR1 is SGDLS and CDR2 YYNGEE. With 0 bases removed from V and 5 bases from J, the gap between germline ends came to 17 bases.

The chain uses TRBV2 and TRBJ1-5; 8 bases are a match to TRBD1. Trimming at V came to 8 bases and at J to 16 bases, leaving 16 bases not matched to a gene. The length of the CDR3 is 13 residues. Germline assignment: CDR1 SNHLY and CDR2 FYNNEI. CDR3 residues: CASRGVTGGECHF. CDR3 in DNA: TGTGCCAGCCGGGGGGTAACAGGGGGAGAGTGTCATTTT. The complete variable domain, with remaining parts taken from reference TRBV2 and TRBJ1-5, reads EPEVTQTPSHQVTQMGQEVILRCVPISNHLYFYWYRQILGQKVEFLVSFYNNEISEKSEIFDDQFSVERPDGSNFTLKIRSTKLEDSAMYFCASRGVTGGECHFGDGTRLSIL.

This clonotype showed up many times. The chain joins TRBV27 to TRBJ2-7, with D perhaps TRBD1 (5 bases). This CDR3 contains 16 residues. Germline CDR1 MNHEY, CDR2 SMNVEV (reference sequence). Trimming cost V 5 bases and J 0 bases, with 17 bases left between them. Written as DNA, the CDR3 is TGTGCCAGCAGTCCCCCTTTGAAAGGGGTCTCCTACGAGCAGTACTTC. This sequence encodes CASSPPLKGVSYEQYF.

This clonotype was detected a few times. The V call is TRBV18, the J call TRBJ1-2; 8 bases are a match to TRBD1. Germline CDR1 and CDR2: KGHSH and LQKENI. The length of the CDR3 is 15 residues. Trimming removed 2 bases from V and 3 bases from J; junction bases left unmatched: 5. The chain's CDR3 is CASSPDIQGDYGYTF. The CDR3 coding sequence is TGTGCCAGCTCACCAGATATACAGGGGGACTATGGCTACACCTTC. The whole variable domain, remainder taken from reference TRBV18 and TRBJ1-2, is NAGVMQNPRHLVRRRGQEARLRCSPMKGHSHVYWYRQLPEEGLKFMVYLQKENIIDESGMPKERFSAEFPKEGPSILRIQQVVRGDSAAYFCASSPDIQGDYGYTFGSGTRLTVV.

This clonotype has a count of ten or more. This chain connects TRBV5-1 to TRBJ2-3; tentative D call: TRBD2 (6 bases). In germline, CDR1 is SGHRS, CDR2 YFSETQ. There are 15 residues in the CDR3. The V gene lost 2 bases and the J gene lost 0 bases, with 10 bases spanning the gap. The chain's CDR3 is CASSFWGDSTDTQYF. Written as DNA, the CDR3 is TGCGCCAGCAGCTTTTGGGGGGACAGCACAGATACGCAGTATTTT.

This clonotype was found many times. This rearrangement joins TRBV12-3 or TRBV12-4 to TRBJ2-7, with 8 bases that match TRBD1. This CDR3 has 14 residues. The V segment lost 6 bases and the J segment 2 bases; nucleotides outside the gene matches: 6. The chain's CDR3 is CASRLSRGPYEQYF. In nucleotides, the CDR3 is TGTGCCAGCAGGTTAAGCAGGGGGCCCTACGAGCAGTACTTC.